These 22 T cell receptor beta chains came from one sample sequenced in a study of control samples from healthy donors and cancer patients. Profiled with immunoSEQ multiplex PCR; TCRdb holds only in-frame clones, not every one. The data contain 100,000 to 150,000 clones, about 87% of them singletons. Material for sequencing was blood. The receptor source for this set is a man in his sixties in good health.

The rearrangement joins TRBV18 to TRBJ1-1; 11 positions match TRBD1. In germline, CDR1 is KGHSH, CDR2 LQKENI. The CDR3 length is 18 residues. J gave up 0 bases and V 2 bases, and 8 bases lay outside the gene matches. The CDR3 loop reads CASSPTRTGGEVNTEAFF. CDR3 nucleotide sequence: TGTGCCAGCTCACCAACCCGGACAGGGGGCGAGGTGAACACTGAAGCTTTCTTT.

V and J are TRBV3-1 (or the pseudogene TRBV3-2) and TRBJ1-5; D call uncertain. Germline CDR1 is LGHDT and CDR2 is YNNKEL (reference sequence). The CDR3 runs 13 residues. V lost 1 base and J lost 5, with 6 bases in between. This CDR3 is CASSQVADQPQHF. The CDR3 DNA reads as TGTGCCAGCAGCCAAGTGGCGGATCAGCCCCAGCATTTT.

On this clone: Additional DNA sequences in this sample encode the identical CDR3. The chain employs TRBV19 and TRBJ2-3; 7 bases align to TRBD1. Germline CDR1 reads LNHDA; CDR2 reads SQIVND (reference sequence). The V gene end was trimmed by 4 bases and the J gene end by 2 bases; junction bases not matched to a gene: 6. The CDR3 loop spans 15 amino acids. The CDR3 here is CASSTMGQITDTQYF. In nucleotides, the CDR3 is TGTGCCAGTAGTACGATGGGACAGATCACAGATACGCAGTATTTT.

This rearrangement joins TRBV6-5 to TRBJ2-1, with 9 bases identical to TRBD2. The CDR3 spans 12 residues. V trimming: 2 bases; J trimming: 13 bases; junction bases outside the gene matches: 3. CDR1 is MNHEY, CDR2 SVGAGI, per germline. The CDR3 bases are TGTGCCAGCAGTTACGGGACTAGCAACCAGTTCTTC. Amino acids: CASSYGTSNQFF.

The J gene is TRBJ1-4, the V gene TRBV29-1, with a weak D call TRBD1 (6 bases). Germline CDR1 SQVTM, CDR2 ANQGSEA. The V end was cut by 3 bases, the J end by 8 bases, with 10 bases between. The length of the CDR3 is 12 residues. In DNA form, the CDR3 reads TGCAGCGTTGAGCAGGGGCGGGAAAAACTGTTTTTT. This codes for CSVEQGREKLFF.

J is TRBJ1-5 and V is TRBV30; TRBD1 matches at 9 bases. CDR1 is GTSNPN, CDR2 SVGIG, per germline (reference sequence). J gave up 7 bases and V 1 base, and 8 bases lay outside the gene matches. CDR3 length: 15 residues. The CDR3 DNA sequence: TGTGCCTGGAGTGCCCGGGACAGGGCACAGCAGCCCCAGCATTTT. This encodes CAWSARDRAQQPQHF.

This chain links TRBV5-5 with TRBJ2-3, with TRBD1 identical over 8 bases. This CDR3 is 16 amino acids long. Germline CDR1 reads SGHKS; CDR2 reads YYEKEE (reference sequence). V was pared by 4 bases and J by 2 bases, with 9 bases of the junction left unmatched. The DNA of the CDR3 is TGTGCCAGCAGCGTCTTCCAGGGGGCGGCCACAGATACGCAGTATTTT. Amino acid sequence: CASSVFQGAATDTQYF.

The chain employs TRBV6-5 and TRBJ1-2, with D perhaps matching TRBD1 (6 bases). The germline V gene has CDR1 MNHEY and CDR2 SVGAGI. Trimming left V 6 bases short and J 2 bases short, with 13 bases between. This CDR3 is built from 14 residues. CDR3 amino acids: CASRLGQTNYGYTF. CDR3 DNA: TGTGCCAGCAGGCTAGGACAGACGAACTATGGCTACACCTTC.

This chain joins TRBV7-9 and TRBJ1-1; D is possibly TRBD1 (6 bases). The V end lost 5 bases, the J end lost 12 bases, and 16 bases lay between the germline ends. The CDR3 extends over 12 amino acids. The V gene's germline CDR1 is SEHNR and CDR2 FQNEAQ (reference sequence). This CDR3 is CASSVQGIETFF. CDR3 nucleotides: TGTGCCAGCAGCGTCCAGGGGATTGAGACTTTCTTT.

The chain employs TRBV28 and TRBJ2-7; perhaps TRBD1 as D (6 bases). V was trimmed by 2 bases and J by 2 bases, leaving 10 bases between them. The CDR3 has 14 amino acids. Germline V CDR1 and CDR2: MDHEN, SYDVKM. The CDR3: CASSLVGDTYEQYF. CDR3 in DNA: TGTGCCAGCAGTTTAGTGGGGGACACCTACGAGCAGTACTTC.

The chain carries TRBV3-1 (or the pseudogene TRBV3-2) and TRBJ2-1, with D possibly being TRBD1 (6 bases). V was clipped by 2 bases and J by 9 bases, with 14 bases between them. This CDR3 region has 14 residues. Germline V gives CDR1 LGHDT, CDR2 YNNKEL (reference sequence). The DNA of the CDR3 is TGTGCCAGCAGCCAACTCAATGGGGGCACTGAGCAGTTCTTC. Protein product: CASSQLNGGTEQFF.

J is TRBJ1-2 and V is TRBV2; tentatively, D is TRBD1 (5 bases). Between the trimmed V and J ends, which lost 7 bases and 4 bases, there was a span of 13 bases. Germline loops: CDR1 SNHLY, CDR2 FYNNEI. The CDR3 extends over 13 amino acids. Here the CDR3 reads CASNSQGVYGYTF. The CDR3 DNA reads TGTGCCAGCAATTCCCAGGGTGTCTATGGCTACACCTTC. The full variable domain, rest sourced from reference TRBV2 and TRBJ1-2, is EPEVTQTPSHQVTQMGQEVILRCVPISNHLYFYWYRQILGQKVEFLVSFYNNEISEKSEIFDDQFSVERPDGSNFTLKIRSTKLEDSAMYFCASNSQGVYGYTFGSGTRLTVV.

This clone was found once. The V and J genes are TRBV19 and TRBJ1-5; no firm D call. Germline V gene lookup returns CDR1 LNHDA and CDR2 SQIVND (reference sequence). The CDR3 is 17 amino acids. The V and J ends lost 7 bases and 1 base respectively, with 20 bases between them. The CDR3 here is CASTGSQQAGSNQPQHF. As DNA, the CDR3 is TGTGCCAGTACGGGGTCCCAGCAGGCGGGAAGCAATCAGCCCCAGCATTTT.

This chain links TRBV18 with TRBJ2-7; a weak D match, TRBD1 (6 bases). Trimming took 5 bases from V and 0 from J, leaving 14 bases between them. The CDR3 covers 15 residues. Germline-derived CDR1 and CDR2 are KGHSH and LQKENI. CDR3 sequence reads: CASSWSVGGSYEQYF. DNA of the CDR3: TGTGCCAGCTCATGGTCCGTAGGGGGCTCCTACGAGCAGTACTTC.

This clone was counted once. The rearrangement links TRBV5-1 to TRBJ1-2, with 7 bases aligning to TRBD1. Per the germline V gene, CDR1 is SGHRS and CDR2 is YFSETQ. With V trimmed by 2 bases and J by 5 bases, 12 bases remained unmatched. The CDR3 loop spans 16 amino acids. CDR3 sequence (DNA): TGCGCCAGCAGCTTTACCCCGACAGGGAGGGGGTATGGCTACACCTTC. As protein: CASSFTPTGRGYGYTF.

V gene TRBV28 combines with J gene TRBJ2-3; D gene ambiguous. Germline V gene sequence: CDR1 MDHEN, CDR2 SYDVKM. CDR3 size: 13 residues. Trimming took 7 bases from V and 5 from J, leaving 13 bases between them. CDR3 amino acids: CASTSPLGDTQYF. Here the CDR3 DNA reads TGTGCCAGCACTTCCCCGCTGGGAGATACGCAGTATTTT.

CDR3 DNA sequence: TGTGCCAGCAGTTTCCAGGGGGCTTCGGAAAAACTGTTTTTT. The encoded protein is CASSFQGASEKLFF. The chain carries TRBV28 and TRBJ1-4; TRBD1 agrees at 8 bases. This CDR3 comprises 14 residues. In germline, CDR1 is MDHEN, CDR2 SYDVKM. With V trimmed by 3 bases and J by 8 bases, 5 bases remained unmatched.

The chain is built from TRBV6-6 and TRBJ1-1, with a tentative D call TRBD1 (5 bases). V gave up 6 bases and J gave up 0 bases, with 11 bases separating them. This CDR3 comprises 14 residues. CDR1 and CDR2 from the germline V gene are MNHNY and SVGAGI (reference sequence). This chain's CDR3 is CASRGDRLNTEAFF. DNA of the CDR3: TGTGCCAGCAGGGGGGACCGATTGAACACTGAAGCTTTCTTT.

The chain carries TRBV10-2 and TRBJ1-5, with D unclear. Deletions cut 11 bases from V and 3 bases from J, with 14 bases between. The germline V gene encodes CDR1 WSHSY and CDR2 SAAADI. The CDR3 contains 13 residues. The CDR3 DNA is TGCGCCCTCACCGGGAAGCACAATCAGCCCCAGCATTTT. Its translation is CALTGKHNQPQHF.

CDR3 sequence reads: CASSQGRLAGAQETQYF. CDR3 sequence (DNA): TGTGCCAGCAGCCAAGGGAGACTAGCGGGGGCCCAAGAGACCCAGTACTTC. V and J are TRBV3-1 (or the pseudogene TRBV3-2) and TRBJ2-5; TRBD2 agrees at 12 bases. The germline V gene has CDR1 LGHDT and CDR2 YNNKEL (reference sequence). The length of the CDR3 is 17 residues. Trimming at V came to 1 base and at J to 1 base, leaving 4 bases not matched to a gene.

The chain recombines TRBV9 with TRBJ1-2; no definite D call. The germline V and J ends were trimmed by 2 bases and 7 bases, with 9 bases remaining between them. CDR1 SGDLS and CDR2 YYNGEE come from the germline V gene. This CDR3 region has 12 residues. DNA for the CDR3: TGTGCCAGCAGCGTCCTGGGTTCTGGCTACACCTTC. Protein: CASSVLGSGYTF.

The chain carries TRBV6-2 or TRBV6-3 and TRBJ2-2; D is possibly TRBD2 (6 bases). There are 15 residues in the CDR3. Deletions cut 0 bases from V and 2 bases from J, with 7 bases between. CDR1 and CDR2 from the germline V gene are MNHEY and SVGEGT. The CDR3 protein is CASSYSLANTGELFF. CDR3 coding DNA: TGTGCCAGCAGTTACTCACTAGCCAACACCGGGGAGCTGTTTTTT.